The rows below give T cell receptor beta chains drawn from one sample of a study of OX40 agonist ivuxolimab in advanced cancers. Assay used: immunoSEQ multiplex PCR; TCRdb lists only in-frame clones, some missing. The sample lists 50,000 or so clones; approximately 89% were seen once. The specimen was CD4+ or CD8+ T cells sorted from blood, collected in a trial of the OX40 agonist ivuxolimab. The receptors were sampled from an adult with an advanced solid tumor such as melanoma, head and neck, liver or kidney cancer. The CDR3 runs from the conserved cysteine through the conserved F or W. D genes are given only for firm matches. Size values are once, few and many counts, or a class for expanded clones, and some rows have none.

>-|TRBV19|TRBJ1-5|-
TGTGCCAGTAGTATAGACACGGGAAACAATCAGCCCCAGCATTTT
CASSIDTGNNQPQHF
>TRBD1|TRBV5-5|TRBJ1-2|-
TGTGCCAGCAGCTTGCACCGGGACAGGCCTTCTAACTATGGCTACACCTTC
CASSLHRDRPSNYGYTF
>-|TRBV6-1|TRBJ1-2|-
TGTGCCAGCAGTGAATTGCACGGGGCGTCCTACTATGGCTACACCTTC
CASSELHGASYYGYTF
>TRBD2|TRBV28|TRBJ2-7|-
TGTGCCAGCAGTTTCAAGCTTGGACTAGCGGGACCCCTAACCCTCTACGAGCAGTACTTC
CASSFKLGLAGPLTLYEQYF
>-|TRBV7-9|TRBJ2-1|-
TGTGCCAGCAGCTTATTCATCGCAGAGCTCAATGAGCAGTTCTTC
CASSLFIAELNEQFF
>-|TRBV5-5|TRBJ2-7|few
TGTGCCAGCAGCTTGGCTTCAGGGTTTGGCTACGAGCAGTACTTC
CASSLASGFGYEQYF
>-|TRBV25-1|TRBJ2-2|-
TGTGCCAGCAGTTGGGACGGACCGGAGCTGTTTTTT
CASSWDGPELFF
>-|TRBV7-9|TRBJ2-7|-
TGTGCCAGCAGCCCCGGGGCCCCCTACGAGCAGTACTTC
CASSPGAPYEQYF
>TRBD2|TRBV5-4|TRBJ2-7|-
TGTGCCAGCAGCTTGAGTAGCGGGACCTCCTACGAGCAGTACTTC
CASSLSSGTSYEQYF
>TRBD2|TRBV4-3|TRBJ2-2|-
TGCGCCAGCAGCCAAGGCCAGCGGGAGTGGTTGACCGGGGAGCTGTTTTTT
CASSQGQREWLTGELFF
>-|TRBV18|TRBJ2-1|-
TGTGCCAGCTCACGCTTCGGTGCCCTCAATGAGCAGTTCTTC
CASSRFGALNEQFF
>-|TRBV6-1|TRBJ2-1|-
TGTGCCAGCAGTGAGGGACAGTTCACTAGCTTTGACAATGAGCAGTTCTTC
CASSEGQFTSFDNEQFF
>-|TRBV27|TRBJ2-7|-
TGTGCCAGCAGGTCCGACACGCAGATTACGAAGCAGTACTTC
CASRSDTQITKQYF
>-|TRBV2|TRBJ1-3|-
TGTGCCAGCAGGCCTGGCTCTGGAAACACCATATATTTT
CASRPGSGNTIYF
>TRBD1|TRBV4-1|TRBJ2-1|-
TGCGCCAGCACCCCGATAGAAATTCAGGGGGTTGGGCAGTTCTTC
CASTPIEIQGVGQFF
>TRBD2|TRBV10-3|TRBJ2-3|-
TGTGCCATCACAACCGTAGAGGGACTAGCGGGTACAGATACGCAGTATTTT
CAITTVEGLAGTDTQYF
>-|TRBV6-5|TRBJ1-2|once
TGTGCCAGCAGTTATGGGGGCAGCTATGGCTACACCTTC
CASSYGGSYGYTF